This T cell receptor (beta chain) appears in the sequencing data of a study of response to subunit inactivated influenza vaccine. V gave up 10 bases and J gave up 1 base; unmatched junction bases: 7. CDR3 size: 15 residues. The V gene's germline CDR1 is ENHRY and CDR2 SYGVKD. TCRdb recomputed calls from the RT-PCR reads with MiXCR, one row per CDR3 protein. The sample lists about 570,000 distinct CDR3 sequences, roughly 12% occurring once. This clonotype was seen a handful of times. This sample was shared with a second study, whose subject was T cells expressing NK-cell markers. That source reports: What made the TCR beta cDNA was 5'RACE template switching with UMIs. Repertoire data for TCR beta were derived from sorted T cells (CD3+CD56+NKG2C+, CD3+CD56+NKG2C- and CD3+CD56-NKG2C+).

This TCR came from a man aged 45-60 years who received an inactivated influenza vaccine. This rearrangement joins TRBV10-3 to TRBJ2-2; 9 nucleotides align to TRBD1. Source: PBMCs from blood, taken on the day of vaccination. The DNA of the CDR3 is TGTGCCACCACGCTGGGACAGGGGAACACCGGGGAGCTGTTTTTT. This gives the protein CATTLGQGNTGELFF.